The present entry profiles one T cell receptor beta chain with its context. This record belongs to a study of blood T cell repertoires in COVID-19. Study-wide background: Samples representing acute and convalescent COVID-19 were sourced from the United States, Italy and Spain.

Profiling relied on immunoSEQ multiplex PCR, and the TCRdb table lists in-frame clones only, not all of them. The sample consists of some 79,000 clones, around 89% of them appearing once. CDR3 length: 16 amino acids. Germline trimming cut 0 bases from V and 1 base from J; bases unmatched to any gene: 6. In germline, CDR1 is SGHVS, CDR2 FQNEAQ. Sequenced sample: peripheral blood. The sequence was obtained from a man between 65 and 85 years old with active or convalescent COVID-19. This chain uses TRBV7-8 with TRBJ2-7, with 7 positions matching TRBD2. The CDR3 DNA is TGTGCCAGCAGCTTAGCTCAGGCTAGCGGATCCTACGAGCAGTACTTC. Protein sequence: CASSLAQASGSYEQYF.